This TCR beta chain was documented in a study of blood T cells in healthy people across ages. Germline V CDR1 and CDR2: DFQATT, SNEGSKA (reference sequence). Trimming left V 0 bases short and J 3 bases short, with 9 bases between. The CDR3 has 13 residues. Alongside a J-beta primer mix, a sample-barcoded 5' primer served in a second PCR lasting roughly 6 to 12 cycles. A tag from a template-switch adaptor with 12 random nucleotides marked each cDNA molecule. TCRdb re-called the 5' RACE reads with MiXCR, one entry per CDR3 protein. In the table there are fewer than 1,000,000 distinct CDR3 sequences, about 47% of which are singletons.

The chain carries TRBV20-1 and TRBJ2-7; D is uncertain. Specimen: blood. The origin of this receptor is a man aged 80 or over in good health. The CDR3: CSARELSGYEQYF. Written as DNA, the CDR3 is TGCAGTGCTAGAGAGTTAAGTGGCTACGAGCAGTACTTC.